The sample holds many counts of the clone carrying this T cell receptor (beta chain). The antigen remains unidentified. The data originate from a study of breast tumors, draining lymph nodes, adjacent tissues. Axillary draining lymph nodes of breast cancer patients supplied the node samples. Findings and caveats of the study: Compared with lymph nodes, tumors were less diverse; compared with nontumor tissue, more. Luminal-like breast cancer showed significantly higher tumor–nontumor repertoire similarity than basal-like. Tumor T cell lymph node origin was a supported hypothesis, not proven. Findings are consistent with lymph node origin and intratumoral expansion of most tumor T cells.

Germline V lookup: CDR1 SGDLS, CDR2 YYNGEE. The CDR3 extends over 16 amino acids. V lost 0 bases and J lost 5; bases outside the gene matches: 6. One entry per CDR3 protein, called by TCRdb with MiXCR from the multiplex PCR reads. The repertoire holds hundreds of thousands of distinct CDR3 sequences, with roughly 32% as singletons. Sequencing was performed on axillary lymph node tissue. The gene calls are TRBV9 and TRBJ2-7; 12 bases map to TRBD2. The TCR originated in a female donor with breast cancer. Some clones in this sample may be carry-over from other donors' samples. The CDR3 spells CASSVGLAGVSNEQYF. CDR3 in DNA: TGTGCCAGCAGCGTAGGACTAGCGGGAGTTAGCAACGAGCAGTACTTC.